This passage covers 9 T cell receptor beta chains from one sample sequenced in a study of cytomegalovirus exposure and HLA in healthy donors. A multiplex PCR was run with 60 Vbeta primers and 13 Jbeta primers. Using immunoSEQ multiplex PCR, the repertoire was profiled, and TCRdb retains in-frame clones only, with some absent. Altogether more than 85,000 clones are present, around 81% being singletons, with the ten largest covering around 2.2%. Sequencing was carried out using PBMCs. The receptors were sampled from a woman aged 25 to 39 in good health and CMV-seronegative.

This chain connects TRBV7-9 to TRBJ1-2; D is undetermined. Trimming pared 1 base from V and 4 bases from J, leaving 10 bases between. Germline lookup yields CDR1 SEHNR and CDR2 FQNEAQ (reference sequence). This CDR3 is built from 14 residues. The CDR3 DNA reads as TGTGCCAGCAGCTTAGGTGGGAGCGGCTATGGCTACACCTTC. Translation: CASSLGGSGYGYTF.

The rearrangement links TRBV14 to TRBJ1-5, with a possible D match to TRBD1 (6 bases). The CDR3 covers 14 residues. V was trimmed by 1 base and J by 6 bases, leaving 10 bases between them. Germline V gene data show CDR1 as SGHDN and CDR2 as FVKESK. CDR3 residues: CASSQGGLGQPQHF. The CDR3 DNA follows: TGTGCCAGCAGCCAAGGGGGGCTGGGTCAGCCCCAGCATTTT.

V gene TRBV4-1 combines with J gene TRBJ1-3; D perhaps matches TRBD1 (6 bases). CDR3 length: 15 amino acids. Germline-derived CDR1 and CDR2 are MGHRA and YSYEKL. V was shortened by 0 bases and J by 9 bases, with 15 bases between the two germline ends. The CDR3 loop reads CASSQDSQGEGTIYF. The CDR3 region has the DNA TGCGCCAGCAGCCAAGACTCACAGGGCGAAGGCACCATATATTTT.

This clone has more than one count but fewer than ten. The rearrangement uses TRBV4-3 and TRBJ1-5, with TRBD1 identical over 7 bases. V dropped 0 bases and J dropped 7; count of bases not matched to a gene: 9. CDR3 length: 16 residues. The V gene's germline CDR1 is LGHNA and CDR2 YSLEER. For the CDR3, the DNA is TGCGCCAGCAGCCAAGATCTATCGCCAGGGGGACAGCCCCAGCATTTT. As protein: CASSQDLSPGGQPQHF.

The V gene is TRBV5-4, the J gene TRBJ1-1; D call uncertain. V was cut by 2 bases and J by 1 base, with 6 bases left in between. The germline V gene has CDR1 SGHNT and CDR2 YYREEE (reference sequence). This CDR3 region has 13 residues. CDR3 amino acids: CASSFRGNTEAFF. The CDR3 bases are TGTGCCAGCAGCTTCCGGGGGAACACTGAAGCTTTCTTT.

V and J are TRBV29-1 and TRBJ2-5; TRBD2 aligns across 8 bases. The V gene's germline CDR1 is SQVTM and CDR2 ANQGSEA. The CDR3 covers 14 residues. V gave up 5 bases and J gave up 4 bases; unmatched junction bases: 9. CDR3 in DNA: TGCAGCGTTACGTTGACTAGCGCCCGAGAGACCCAGTACTTC. Amino acids: CSVTLTSARETQYF.

The chain has TRBV5-1 and TRBJ2-7; 8 bases line up with TRBD1. Germline V CDR1 and CDR2: SGHRS, YFSETQ. The V segment lost 6 bases and the J segment 2 bases; nucleotides outside the gene matches: 7. This CDR3 contains 14 residues. DNA for the CDR3: TGCGCCAGCACGGACAGGGCGAGTACCTACGAGCAGTACTTC. This encodes CASTDRASTYEQYF.

The V call is TRBV7-9, the J call TRBJ1-1; TRBD1 is a possible D gene (6 bases). V lost 0 bases and J 3 bases, leaving 20 bases between the germline ends. Germline V gene lookup returns CDR1 SEHNR and CDR2 FQNEAQ (reference sequence). This CDR3 is built from 18 residues. The DNA for the CDR3 is TGTGCCAGCAGCTTAGCCGGGGCAGGGGCCGGGGCGGACACTGAAGCTTTCTTT. This sequence encodes CASSLAGAGAGADTEAFF.

V usage is TRBV4-3 and J usage is TRBJ2-5, with D hard to call. The DNA end lines up better with TRBJ2-7; the J call may be wrong. CDR1 and CDR2 (germline): LGHNA, YSLEER. There are 15 residues in the CDR3. The CDR3 region is CASSQVPSIYYEQYF. The CDR3 nucleotides are TGCGCCAGCAGCCAAGTCCCGTCAATCTACTACGAGCAGTACTTC.